The T cell receptor beta chain under discussion was sequenced for a study of monozygotic twins with inflammatory bowel disease. Germline CDR1 SGHKS, CDR2 YYEKEE (reference sequence). This CDR3 is built from 14 residues. Each donor had approximately 2.5 ml of blood drawn. Total RNA isolation used whole blood (no T cell sorting was performed). No DNA is given; TCRdb re-called the 5' RACE reads and lists each CDR3 protein once. Recorded here are about 450,000 distinct CDR3 sequences; the top ten clones represent 2.4%. The J gene is TRBJ1-2, the V gene TRBV5-5. The clonotype was recovered from a human donor with ulcerative colitis or Crohn's disease, or a healthy co-twin of an affected twin (not recorded which). The sample consisted of blood. Here the CDR3 reads CASSLAGSLVGYTF.